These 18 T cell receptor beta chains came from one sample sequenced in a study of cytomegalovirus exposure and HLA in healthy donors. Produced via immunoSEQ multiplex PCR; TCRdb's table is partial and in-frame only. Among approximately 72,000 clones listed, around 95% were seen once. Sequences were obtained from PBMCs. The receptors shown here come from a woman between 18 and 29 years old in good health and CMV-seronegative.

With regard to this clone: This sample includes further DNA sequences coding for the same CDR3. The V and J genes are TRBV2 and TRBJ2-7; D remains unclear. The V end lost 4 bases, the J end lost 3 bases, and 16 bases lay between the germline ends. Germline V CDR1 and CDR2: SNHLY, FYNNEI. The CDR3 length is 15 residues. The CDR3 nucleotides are TGTGCCAGCAGTGGTACTTCTCTCAACCGCTACGAGCAGTACTTC. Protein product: CASSGTSLNRYEQYF.

The CDR3 region is CASSLKGRAGWNEQFF. The CDR3, as DNA: TGTGCCAGCAGTTTAAAGGGCAGGGCAGGGTGGAATGAGCAGTTCTTC. This chain links TRBV27 with TRBJ2-1, with TRBD1 as a possible D gene (5 bases). The V end was cut by 2 bases, the J end by 7 bases, with 18 bases between. CDR3 length: 16 amino acids. Germline assignment: CDR1 MNHEY and CDR2 SMNVEV (reference sequence).

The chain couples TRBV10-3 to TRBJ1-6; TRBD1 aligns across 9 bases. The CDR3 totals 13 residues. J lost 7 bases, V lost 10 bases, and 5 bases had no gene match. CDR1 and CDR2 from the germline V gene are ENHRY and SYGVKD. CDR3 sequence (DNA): TGTGCCACGGCCGGGACAGGGAATTCACCCCTCCACTTT. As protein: CATAGTGNSPLHF.

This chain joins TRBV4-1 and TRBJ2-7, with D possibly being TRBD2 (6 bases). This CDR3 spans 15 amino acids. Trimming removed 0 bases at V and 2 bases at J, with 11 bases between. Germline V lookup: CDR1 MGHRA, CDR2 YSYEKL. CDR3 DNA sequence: TGCGCCAGCAGCCAAGATGCGTCGGGGGCCTACGAGCAGTACTTC. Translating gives CASSQDASGAYEQYF.

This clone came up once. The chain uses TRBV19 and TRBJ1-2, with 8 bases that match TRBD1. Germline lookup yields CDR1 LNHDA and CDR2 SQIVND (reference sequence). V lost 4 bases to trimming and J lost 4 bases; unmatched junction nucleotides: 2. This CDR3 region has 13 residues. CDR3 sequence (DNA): TGTGCCAGTAGTACCGGACAGGGCTATGGCTACACCTTC. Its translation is CASSTGQGYGYTF. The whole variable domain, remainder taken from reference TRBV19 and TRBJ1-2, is DGGITQSPKYLFRKEGQNVTLSCEQNLNHDAMYWYRQDPGQGLRLIYYSQIVNDFQKGDIAEGYSVSREKKESFPLTVTSAQKNPTAFYLCASSTGQGYGYTFGSGTRLTVV.

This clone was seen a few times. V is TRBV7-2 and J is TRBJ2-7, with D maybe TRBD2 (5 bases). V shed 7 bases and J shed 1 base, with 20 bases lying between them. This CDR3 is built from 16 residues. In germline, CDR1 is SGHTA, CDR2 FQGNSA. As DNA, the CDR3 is TGTGCCAGCATTTTAGACGGGGTCGTGGGGTCCTACGAGCAGTACTTC. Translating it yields CASILDGVVGSYEQYF.

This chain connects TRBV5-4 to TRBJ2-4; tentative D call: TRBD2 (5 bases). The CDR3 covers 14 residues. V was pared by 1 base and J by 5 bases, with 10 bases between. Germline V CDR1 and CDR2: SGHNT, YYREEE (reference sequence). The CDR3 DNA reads TGTGCCAGCAGCTTGTGGGGAGTCCAAAACATTCAGTACTTC. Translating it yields CASSLWGVQNIQYF.

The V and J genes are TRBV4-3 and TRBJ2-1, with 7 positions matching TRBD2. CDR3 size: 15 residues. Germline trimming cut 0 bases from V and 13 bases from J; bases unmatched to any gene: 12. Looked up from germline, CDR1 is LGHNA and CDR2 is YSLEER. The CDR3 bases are TGCGCCAGCAGCCAAGATCGGGTTTCGGAGCGGGGCCAGTTCTTC. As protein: CASSQDRVSERGQFF.

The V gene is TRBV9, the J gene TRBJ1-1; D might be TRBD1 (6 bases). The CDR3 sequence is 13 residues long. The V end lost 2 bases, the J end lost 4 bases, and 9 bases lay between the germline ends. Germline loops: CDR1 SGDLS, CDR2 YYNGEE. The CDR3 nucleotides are TGTGCCAGCAGCGTTAGGGGGTTCACTGAAGCTTTCTTT. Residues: CASSVRGFTEAFF.

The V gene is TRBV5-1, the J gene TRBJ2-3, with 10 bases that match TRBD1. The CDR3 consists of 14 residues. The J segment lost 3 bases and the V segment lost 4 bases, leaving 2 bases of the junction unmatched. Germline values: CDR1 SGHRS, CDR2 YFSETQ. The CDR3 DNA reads TGCGCCAGCAGCGTGGGACAGGGGACAGATACGCAGTATTTT. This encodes CASSVGQGTDTQYF.

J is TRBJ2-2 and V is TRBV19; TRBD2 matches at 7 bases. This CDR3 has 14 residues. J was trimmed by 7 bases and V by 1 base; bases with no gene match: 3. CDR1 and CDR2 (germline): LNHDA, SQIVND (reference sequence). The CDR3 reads CASSIGEGIGELFF. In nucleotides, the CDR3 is TGTGCCAGTAGTATAGGGGAGGGTATCGGGGAGCTGTTTTTT.

CDR3 loop: CASSVAGLGETQYF. The CDR3 DNA sequence: TGTGCCAGCAGCGTAGCGGGTTTGGGAGAGACCCAGTACTTC. V is TRBV9 and J is TRBJ2-5; D unresolved. The V end was cut by 0 bases, the J end by 4 bases, with 10 bases between. The germline CDR1 and CDR2 sequences are SGDLS and YYNGEE. This CDR3 has 14 amino acids.

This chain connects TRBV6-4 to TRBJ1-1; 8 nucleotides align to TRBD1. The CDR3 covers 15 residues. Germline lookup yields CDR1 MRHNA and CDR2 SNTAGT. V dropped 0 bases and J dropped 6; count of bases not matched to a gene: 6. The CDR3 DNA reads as TGTGCCAGCAGTGACTCGTCTGGGGGACAGGCTGAAGCTTTCTTT. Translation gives CASSDSSGGQAEAFF.

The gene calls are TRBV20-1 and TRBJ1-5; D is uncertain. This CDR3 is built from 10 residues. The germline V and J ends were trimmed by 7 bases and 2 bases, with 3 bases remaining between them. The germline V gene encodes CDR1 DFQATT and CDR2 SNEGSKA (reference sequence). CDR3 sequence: CSVGNQPQHF. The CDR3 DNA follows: TGCAGTGTCGGCAATCAGCCCCAGCATTTT.

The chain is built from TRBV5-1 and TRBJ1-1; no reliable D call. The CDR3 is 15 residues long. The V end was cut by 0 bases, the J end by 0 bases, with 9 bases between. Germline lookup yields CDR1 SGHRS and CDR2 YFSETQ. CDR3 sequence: CASSLDGRMNTEAFF. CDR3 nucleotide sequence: TGCGCCAGCAGCTTGGATGGCAGAATGAACACTGAAGCTTTCTTT.

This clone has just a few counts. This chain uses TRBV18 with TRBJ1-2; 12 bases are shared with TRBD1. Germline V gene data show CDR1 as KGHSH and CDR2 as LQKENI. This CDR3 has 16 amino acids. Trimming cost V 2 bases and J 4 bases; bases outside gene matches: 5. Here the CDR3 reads CASSPLGTGGVYGYTF. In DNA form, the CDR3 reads TGTGCCAGCTCACCATTAGGGACAGGGGGCGTCTATGGCTACACCTTC.

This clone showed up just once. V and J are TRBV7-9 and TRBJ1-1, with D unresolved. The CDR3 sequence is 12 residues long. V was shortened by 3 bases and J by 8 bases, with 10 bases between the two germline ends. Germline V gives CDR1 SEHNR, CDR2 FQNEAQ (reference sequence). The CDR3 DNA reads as TGTGCCAGCAGCTTCTTGAGGGAGGAAGCTTTCTTT. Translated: CASSFLREEAFF.

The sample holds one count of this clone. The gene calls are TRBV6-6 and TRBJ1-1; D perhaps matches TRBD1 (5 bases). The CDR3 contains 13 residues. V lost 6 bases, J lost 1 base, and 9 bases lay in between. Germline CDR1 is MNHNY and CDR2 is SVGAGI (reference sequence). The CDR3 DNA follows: TGTGCCAGCAGGGAAGGACAGAACACTGAAGCTTTCTTT. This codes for CASREGQNTEAFF.